A single TCR beta chain is shown here with its context. Its antigen remains unknown. The CDR3 consists of 15 residues. Germline CDR1 and CDR2: DFQATT and SNEGSKA (reference sequence). After removal of 0 bases from V and 1 base from J, the junction contained 6 bases not matched to a gene. A roughly 9.7 ml volume of fresh peripheral blood provided the PBMCs. This entry belongs to a study of T cells in Graves' hyperthyroidism and ophthalmopathy. Overall study context: Peripheral blood was collected at initial diagnosis, before any treatment.

Researchers amplified the TCR beta CDR3 regions from RNA transcripts. TCR CDR3 underwent first-round RT-PCR with the HTBI primer set. TCRdb re-called the multiplex PCR reads through MiXCR, storing one row per CDR3 protein. The profile shows fewer than 900,000 distinct CDR3 sequences, around 19% of them singletons. Regarding the study as a whole: Ophthalmopathy could be told apart from stable hyperthyroidism with a 13 V-J model. A median about 7 months before onset, the model predicted ophthalmopathy.

The rearrangement links TRBV20-1 to TRBJ2-7, with 7 positions matching TRBD1. The receptor's source is a woman aged 50 to 60 with Graves' hyperthyroidism that later progressed to Graves' ophthalmopathy. Material: blood. The CDR3 bases are TGCAGTGCTAGAGAAGTTAGGGGGCGATCCTACGAGCAGTACTTC. As protein: CSAREVRGRSYEQYF.